This TCR beta chain came from a study of blood T cell repertoires in COVID-19. Looking at the study overall: The study drew acute and convalescent COVID-19 samples from the United States, Italy and Spain.

Germline V gives CDR1 SGHTA, CDR2 FQGNSA. V lost 2 bases and J 2 bases, leaving 4 bases between the germline ends. The CDR3 has 13 residues. Authors' analysis steps: The authors estimated nucleated cell counts from reference gene primer amplification. The method was immunoSEQ multiplex PCR; TCRdb's version includes in-frame clones alone and lacks a portion of them. V and J calls and clone size are those listed in that table; D and trimming were worked out from the DNA. The table lists more than 200,000 clones, approximately 90% of them singletons. V usage is TRBV7-2 and J usage is TRBJ2-1; D not resolved. The receptor was derived from a woman younger than 45 who had recovered from COVID-19. Sequenced material: PBMCs or T cells enriched from blood (not recorded which). CDR3 nucleotides: TGTGCCAGCAGCTTATCTACCTACAATGAGCAGTTCTTC. Translation: CASSLSTYNEQFF.